Shown below are 25 T cell receptor beta chains from a single sample sequenced in a study of T cell repertoires in cytomegalovirus infection. A single record per CDR3 protein comes from TCRdb applying MiXCR to the reads. This table holds about 260,000 distinct CDR3 sequences, approximately 9.2% found once. What was sequenced was PBMCs. These receptors originate from a human donor in good health (CMV status not recorded). Some clones in this sample may be carry-over from other donors' samples.

Note on this clonotype: Possible read error: a much larger clone is one base away. J is TRBJ1-5 and V is TRBV6-2 or TRBV6-3; weak D call: TRBD1 (5 bases). The CDR3 extends over 13 amino acids. Germline loops: CDR1 MNHEY, CDR2 SVGEGT. This CDR3 is CASRPGPNQPRHF. The CDR3, as DNA: TGTGCCAGCAGACCGGGACCCAATCAGCCCCGGCATTTT.

This clonotype was seen many times. This chain connects TRBV12-3 or TRBV12-4 to TRBJ2-7; TRBD1 might be the D (5 bases). V lost 5 bases to trimming and J lost 2 bases, with 10 bases between them. This CDR3 is built from 13 residues. The CDR3 is CASSDGQPYEQYF. In DNA form, the CDR3 reads TGTGCCAGCAGTGATGGACAACCCTACGAGCAGTACTTC.

This clonotype was observed many times. V is TRBV12-3 or TRBV12-4 and J is TRBJ2-3; the D call may be TRBD1 or TRBD2 (5 bases each). This CDR3 spans 15 amino acids. The V gene lost 3 bases and the J gene lost 0 bases, with 10 bases spanning the gap. The CDR3 sequence: CASSFGTGSTDTQYF. The CDR3 DNA reads as TGTGCCAGCAGTTTCGGGACGGGAAGCACAGATACGCAGTATTTT.

The table lists this clonotype with many counts. The V call is TRBV6-6, the J call TRBJ2-3, with 7 bases matching TRBD2. Trimming removed 0 bases from V and 3 bases from J; junction bases left unmatched: 6. This CDR3 is 16 amino acids long. CDR1 is MNHNY, CDR2 SVGAGI, per germline (reference sequence). The CDR3 here is CASSYSGGSETDTQYF. The CDR3 bases are TGTGCCAGCAGTTACTCGGGGGGGAGTGAAACAGATACGCAGTATTTT.

The chain carries TRBV20-1 and TRBJ1-6; TRBD1 is a possible D gene (6 bases). V was pared by 1 base and J by 9 bases, with 13 bases between. Germline CDR1 and CDR2: DFQATT and SNEGSKA (reference sequence). CDR3 length: 14 amino acids. The CDR3 reads CSARGGTTGSPLHF. CDR3 bases: TGCAGTGCTAGAGGTGGGACAACGGGTTCACCCCTCCACTTT.

The V gene is TRBV7-2, the J gene TRBJ2-3, with 7 positions matching TRBD1. The trim removed 5 bases at V and 3 bases at J, leaving 8 bases unmatched. The CDR3 totals 15 residues. Per germline, CDR1 SGHTA and CDR2 FQGNSA. The DNA for the CDR3 is TGTGCCAGCAGCCCCGGACAGGCCAATACAGATACGCAGTATTTT. This translates into CASSPGQANTDTQYF.

This clonotype was picked up many times. The CDR3 sequence is CASRRTSGGAQDTQYF. The CDR3, as DNA: TGTGCCAGCAGGCGGACTAGCGGGGGGGCCCAAGATACGCAGTATTTT. This rearrangement joins TRBV7-2 to TRBJ2-3; 15 positions match TRBD2. The CDR3 totals 16 residues. Germline CDR1 and CDR2: SGHTA and FQGNSA. Losses at the gene ends were 6 bases for V and 5 bases for J; bases not matched to a gene: 6.

The chain combines TRBV27 with TRBJ1-1; tentative D call: TRBD1 (5 bases). Between the trimmed V and J ends, which lost 2 bases and 3 bases, there was a span of 13 bases. This CDR3 contains 15 residues. CDR1 and CDR2 (germline): MNHEY, SMNVEV (reference sequence). As DNA, the CDR3 is TGTGCCAGCAGTTTACGGTCACGGGGGGACACTGAAGCTTTCTTT. It translates to CASSLRSRGDTEAFF.

This clonotype was seen many times. J is TRBJ1-4 and V is TRBV6-1, with D uncertain. Looked up from germline, CDR1 is MNHNS and CDR2 is SASEGT. The CDR3 consists of 12 residues. The germline V and J ends were trimmed by 6 bases and 8 bases, with 10 bases remaining between them. The CDR3 sequence is CASRAMGEKLFF. The CDR3, as DNA: TGTGCCAGCAGGGCAATGGGGGAAAAACTGTTTTTT.

This clonotype came up many times. The chain joins TRBV28 to TRBJ1-5, with D uncertain. V gave up 6 bases and J gave up 6 bases, with 9 bases separating them. The CDR3 consists of 12 residues. Germline V gene lookup returns CDR1 MDHEN and CDR2 SYDVKM. DNA for the CDR3: TGTGCCAGCAGAGCCCCGGGTCAGCCCCAGCATTTT. It specifies CASRAPGQPQHF.

This clonotype was counted many times. The gene calls are TRBV24-1 and TRBJ2-1; D perhaps matches TRBD2 (5 bases). Trimming shortened V by 3 bases and J by 2 bases, and 10 bases separated the two germline ends. The germline gives CDR1 KGHDR, CDR2 SFDVKD. CDR3 length: 15 residues. Here the CDR3 reads CATSDDRETYNEQFF. The CDR3 coding sequence is TGTGCCACCAGTGATGACCGGGAAACCTACAATGAGCAGTTCTTC.

This clonotype was counted many times. The chain has TRBV19 and TRBJ1-5; possible D gene TRBD1, 6 bases. The CDR3 totals 16 residues. Germline CDR1 and CDR2: LNHDA and SQIVND (reference sequence). Trimming left V 5 bases short and J 2 bases short, with 16 bases between. As DNA, the CDR3 is TGTGCCAGTAGTCAACTCGACAGGCCTGGCAATCAGCCCCAGCATTTT. Its protein is CASSQLDRPGNQPQHF.

Only one count was recorded for this clonotype. This chain uses TRBV18 with TRBJ1-2; D is unresolved. The germline V and J ends were trimmed by 3 bases and 5 bases, with 10 bases remaining between them. Germline CDR1 reads KGHSH; CDR2 reads LQKENI. The CDR3 length is 13 residues. CDR3 amino acids: CASSPKEWYGYTF. As DNA, the CDR3 is TGTGCCAGCTCACCCAAGGAATGGTATGGCTACACCTTC.

This clonotype was recorded a few times. The chain has TRBV20-1 and TRBJ2-5, with D unresolved. Per the germline V gene, CDR1 is DFQATT and CDR2 is SNEGSKA (reference sequence). CDR3 length: 13 amino acids. V shed 2 bases and J shed 3 bases, with 10 bases lying between them. The CDR3 sequence is CSARWPQEETQYF. In nucleotides, the CDR3 is TGCAGTGCTAGATGGCCACAAGAAGAGACCCAGTACTTC.

This clonotype was found once. The CDR3 DNA is TGTGCCAGCAGCGGGCTCGGAGGAACTTGGGAGACCCAGTACTTC. Residues: CASSGLGGTWETQYF. V gene TRBV7-2 combines with J gene TRBJ2-5; the D gene is possibly TRBD2 (5 bases). V was clipped by 5 bases and J by 5 bases, with 18 bases between them. Germline V lookup: CDR1 SGHTA, CDR2 FQGNSA. The CDR3 length is 15 residues.

Ten or more counts support this clonotype. This chain joins TRBV7-2 and TRBJ2-3, with 10 bases identical to TRBD2. CDR3 length: 20 amino acids. The V segment lost 4 bases and the J segment 1 base; nucleotides outside the gene matches: 17. Germline values: CDR1 SGHTA, CDR2 FQGNSA. The CDR3 is CASSSRRGASGSVGTDTQYF. For the CDR3, the DNA is TGTGCCAGCAGCTCTCGGAGGGGGGCTAGCGGGAGCGTGGGCACAGATACGCAGTATTTT.

The chain's CDR3 is CSVEDPGTSTQYF. CDR3 coding DNA: TGCAGCGTTGAAGATCCGGGGACCTCTACGCAGTATTTT. V is TRBV29-1 and J is TRBJ2-3; D is tentatively TRBD1 or TRBD2 (5 bases each). Germline V lookup: CDR1 SQVTM, CDR2 ANQGSEA. Trimming took off 0 bases at V and 8 bases at J, with 12 bases between the two ends. The CDR3 loop spans 13 amino acids.

In its sample, this clonotype was seen a few times. The genes are TRBV30 and TRBJ2-1; D ambiguous. CDR3 length equals 11 residues. Trimming pared 2 bases from V and 8 bases from J, leaving 7 bases between. Germline V gives CDR1 GTSNPN, CDR2 SVGIG (reference sequence). CDR3 DNA sequence: TGTGCCTGGAGTAGTCTAGATGAGCAGTTCTTC. It yields the protein CAWSSLDEQFF.

This clonotype was counted at least ten times. V usage is TRBV6-2 or TRBV6-3 and J usage is TRBJ2-2; possibly TRBD1 or TRBD2 for D (5 bases each). Trimming cost V 7 bases and J 1 base, with 22 bases left between them. The CDR3 is 18 amino acids. CDR1 and CDR2 (germline): MNHEY, SVGEGT. The CDR3 DNA sequence: TGTGCCAGCACCGACCTATGGGGCGGGCCGAAGAACACCGGGGAGCTGTTTTTT. Encoded protein: CASTDLWGGPKNTGELFF.

This clonotype has at least ten counts. The gene calls are TRBV20-1 and TRBJ2-3, with 8 nucleotides matching TRBD2. In germline, CDR1 is DFQATT, CDR2 SNEGSKA (reference sequence). The CDR3 has 15 amino acids. V was clipped by 5 bases and J by 3 bases; unmatched bases: 10. CDR3 amino acids: CSAPKDGRGTDTQYF. CDR3 sequence (DNA): TGCAGTGCTCCTAAGGACGGGAGGGGGACAGATACGCAGTATTTT.

This clonotype was seen ten or more times. The V gene is TRBV7-2, the J gene TRBJ2-7; D may correspond to TRBD1 or TRBD2 (5 bases each). CDR1 SGHTA and CDR2 FQGNSA come from the germline V gene. The ends were cut back, 5 bases at V and 0 bases at J, with 11 bases in the middle. This CDR3 is built from 14 residues. For the CDR3, the DNA is TGTGCCAGCAGCCCTCGGGGCAGCTCCTACGAGCAGTACTTC. Translation gives CASSPRGSSYEQYF.

This clonotype was observed a handful of times. V gene TRBV28 combines with J gene TRBJ1-5; D ambiguous. The CDR3 consists of 12 residues. Germline CDR1 is MDHEN and CDR2 is SYDVKM. The germline V and J ends were trimmed by 8 bases and 10 bases, with 15 bases remaining between them. As DNA, the CDR3 is TGTGCCAGCCGTATTTCGTACGGTCCCCAGCATTTT. It codes for CASRISYGPQHF.

This clonotype was detected only a few times. The chain uses TRBV5-1 and TRBJ2-6; D possibly uses TRBD1 or TRBD2 (5 bases each). Germline values: CDR1 SGHRS, CDR2 YFSETQ. This CDR3 is 17 amino acids long. Trimming took off 1 base at V and 0 bases at J, with 11 bases between the two ends. CDR3 amino acids: CASSLRDLGSGANVLTF. CDR3 in DNA: TGCGCCAGCAGCTTGCGGGACCTGGGCTCTGGGGCCAACGTCCTGACTTTC. Filled out from reference TRBV5-1 and TRBJ2-6, the complete variable domain reads KAGVTQTPRYLIKTRGQQVTLSCSPISGHRSVSWYQQTPGQGLQFLFEYFSETQRNKGNFPGRFSGRQFSNSRSEMNVSTLELGDSALYLCASSLRDLGSGANVLTFGAGSRLTVL.

The table lists this clonotype with many counts. The chain uses TRBV29-1 and TRBJ2-5, with 7 bases aligning to TRBD1. V dropped 3 bases and J dropped 1; count of bases not matched to a gene: 11. Germline V gene sequence: CDR1 SQVTM, CDR2 ANQGSEA. The CDR3 has 16 amino acids. The CDR3: CSVERFGGQPQETQYF. The CDR3, as DNA: TGCAGCGTTGAGCGTTTTGGGGGACAGCCCCAAGAGACCCAGTACTTC.

At least ten counts were recorded for this clonotype. V is TRBV20-1 and J is TRBJ1-2; 10 bases match TRBD1. Germline V gene data show CDR1 as DFQATT and CDR2 as SNEGSKA (reference sequence). The CDR3 runs to 14 residues. With 0 bases clipped from V and 8 bases from J, the junction kept 6 bases outside the gene matches. The CDR3 is CSARDWDRGGGYTF. The CDR3 nucleotides read TGCAGTGCTAGAGATTGGGACAGGGGTGGGGGCTACACCTTC.